This T cell receptor beta chain was recorded in a study of identical twins. MiXCR, run by TCRdb on the 5' RACE reads, gives a single entry per CDR3 protein. The sample includes a few hundred thousand distinct CDR3 sequences, about 9% of them seen just once. Notes on the study in general: Alpha sequences that were out-of-frame and twin-shared showed an excess of low generation probability. High-abundance cord blood beta clonotypes had fewer insertions; memory repertoires showed none. Compared with models, monozygotic twins showed more out-of-frame TCR alpha sharing.

This clonotype occurred a few times. As yet, its antigen is unknown. The CDR3 totals 14 residues. Germline CDR1 SGHRS, CDR2 YFSETQ. The V end was cut by 4 bases, the J end by 1 base, with 11 bases between. The sample taken for sequencing was naive T cells sorted from blood. The source of this sequence is a woman aged 50 to 60 in good health. The chain has TRBV5-1 and TRBJ2-5; D unresolved. CDR3 coding DNA: TGCGCCAGCAGCCCCAGTGGAGCCCAAGAGACCCAGTACTTC. Encoded protein: CASSPSGAQETQYF.